The sample holds many counts of the clone carrying this TCR beta chain. Its antigen is unknown. These data are taken from a study of Graves' ophthalmopathy and Graves' hyperthyroidism. Study-level results: Most expanded clonotypes in thyroid above 0.001 frequency also showed up in blood.

TCR beta CDR3 amplification used RNA transcripts. RT-PCR with HTBI primers came first, then second-round multiplex PCR. TCRdb called the multiplex PCR reads again in MiXCR, with one record for every CDR3 protein. Here the sample spans over 150,000 distinct CDR3 sequences, roughly two fifths being singletons. Germline CDR1 and CDR2: DFQATT and SNEGSKA (reference sequence). There are 13 residues in the CDR3. Trimming took off 3 bases at V and 5 bases at J, with 12 bases between the two ends. The study enrolled ophthalmopathy donors with moderate-to-severe activity, CAS ≥3, NOSPECS ≥4 and duration under 3 months. PBMCs came from over 9.5 ml of fresh peripheral blood.

Sequencing was carried out using peripheral blood. The source is a woman aged 40-49 years with Graves' ophthalmopathy. The V gene is TRBV20-1, the J gene TRBJ2-3, with D perhaps given as TRBD1 or TRBD2 (5 bases each). The CDR3 nucleotides read TGCAGTGCTAGCCTGGGGGTGGGAGATACGCAGTATTTT. This codes for CSASLGVGDTQYF.